This T cell receptor (beta chain) was sequenced for a study of T cell responses to AZD1222 COVID-19 vaccine. The assay was immunoSEQ multiplex PCR, and TCRdb's table has in-frame clones only and misses some. Of about 180,000 clones listed, over 80% are singletons. The study, taken as a whole, reports: Spike-wide coverage was observed for vaccine-associated CD4 TCRs, with dominant responses at 160-218 and 743-854.

A word on this clone: Antigen specificity is unknown.

V dropped 10 bases and J dropped 3 bases, with 15 bases sitting between them. This CDR3 is 13 amino acids long. In germline, CDR1 is MDHEN, CDR2 SYDVKM. This TCR was sampled from an adult in good health. The chain uses TRBV28 and TRBJ1-2; possible D gene TRBD1, 5 bases. The sample was peripheral blood, taken on day 0 of AZD1222 vaccination. The CDR3 nucleotides read TGTGCCATCCAAGACGGGGACTACTATGGCTACACCTTC. Its protein product is CAIQDGDYYGYTF.